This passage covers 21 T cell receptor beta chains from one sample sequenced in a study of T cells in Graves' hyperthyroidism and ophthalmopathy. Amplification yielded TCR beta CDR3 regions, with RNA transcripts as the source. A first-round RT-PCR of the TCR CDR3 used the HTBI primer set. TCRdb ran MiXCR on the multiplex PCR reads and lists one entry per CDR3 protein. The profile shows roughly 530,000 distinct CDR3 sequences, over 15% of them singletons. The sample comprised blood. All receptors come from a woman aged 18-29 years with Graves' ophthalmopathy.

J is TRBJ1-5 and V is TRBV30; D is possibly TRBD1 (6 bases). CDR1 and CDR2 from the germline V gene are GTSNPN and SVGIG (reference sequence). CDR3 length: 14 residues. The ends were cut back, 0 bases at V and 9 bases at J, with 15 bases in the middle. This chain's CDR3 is CAWSVDRSAVPQHF. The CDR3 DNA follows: TGTGCCTGGAGTGTTGACAGGTCAGCGGTGCCCCAGCATTTT.

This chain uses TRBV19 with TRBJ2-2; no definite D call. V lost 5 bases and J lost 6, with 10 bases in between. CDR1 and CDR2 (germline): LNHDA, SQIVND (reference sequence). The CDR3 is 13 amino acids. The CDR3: CASSPFWAGELFF. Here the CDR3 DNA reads TGTGCCAGTAGTCCCTTTTGGGCCGGGGAGCTGTTTTTT.

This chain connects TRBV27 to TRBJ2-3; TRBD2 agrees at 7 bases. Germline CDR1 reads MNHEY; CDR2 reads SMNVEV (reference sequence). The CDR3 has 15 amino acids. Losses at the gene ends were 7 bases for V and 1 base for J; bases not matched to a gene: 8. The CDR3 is CASTSDLAGTDTQYF. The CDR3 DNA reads TGTGCCAGCACCTCGGACCTAGCGGGCACAGATACGCAGTATTTT.

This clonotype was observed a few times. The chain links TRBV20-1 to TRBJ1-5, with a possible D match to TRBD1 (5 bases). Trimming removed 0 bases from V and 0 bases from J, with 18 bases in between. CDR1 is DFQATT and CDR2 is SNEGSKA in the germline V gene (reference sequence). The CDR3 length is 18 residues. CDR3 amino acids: CSARDGRQGGISNQPQHF. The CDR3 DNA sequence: TGCAGTGCTAGAGATGGTCGGCAGGGAGGGATTAGCAATCAGCCCCAGCATTTT.

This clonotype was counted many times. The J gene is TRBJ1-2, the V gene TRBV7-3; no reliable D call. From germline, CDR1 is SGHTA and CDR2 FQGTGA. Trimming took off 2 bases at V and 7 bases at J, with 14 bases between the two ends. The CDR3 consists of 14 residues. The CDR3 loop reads CASSLVPLRGGYTF. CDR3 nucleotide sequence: TGTGCCAGCAGCTTAGTTCCGCTAAGAGGTGGCTACACCTTC.

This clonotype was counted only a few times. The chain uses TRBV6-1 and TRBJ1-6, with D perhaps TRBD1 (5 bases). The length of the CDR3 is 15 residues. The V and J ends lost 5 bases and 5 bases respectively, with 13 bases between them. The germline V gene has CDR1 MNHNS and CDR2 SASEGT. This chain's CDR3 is CASSLSDRNNSPLHF. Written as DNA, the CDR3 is TGTGCCAGCAGTCTCTCAGACAGAAATAATTCACCCCTCCACTTT.

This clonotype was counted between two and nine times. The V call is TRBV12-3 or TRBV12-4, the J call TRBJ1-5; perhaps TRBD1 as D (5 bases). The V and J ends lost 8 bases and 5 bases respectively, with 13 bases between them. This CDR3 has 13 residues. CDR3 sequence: CASRLDSYQPQHF. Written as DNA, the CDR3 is TGTGCCAGCCGTCTAGACAGCTATCAGCCCCAGCATTTT.

CDR3 protein: CASSQTSGRYNEQFF. CDR3 in DNA: TGCGCCAGCAGCCAAACTAGCGGGAGGTACAATGAGCAGTTCTTC. The chain recombines TRBV4-3 with TRBJ2-1; TRBD2 aligns across 12 bases. The CDR3 loop spans 15 amino acids. Germline CDR1 is LGHNA and CDR2 is YSLEER. J lost 4 bases, V lost 2 bases, and 0 bases had no gene match.

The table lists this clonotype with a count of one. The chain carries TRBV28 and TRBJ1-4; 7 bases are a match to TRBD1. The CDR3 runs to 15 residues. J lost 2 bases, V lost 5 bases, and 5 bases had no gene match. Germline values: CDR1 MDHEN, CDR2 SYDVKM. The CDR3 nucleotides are TGTGCCAGCAGTCGCTCAGGGGGGACTAATGAAAAACTGTTTTTT. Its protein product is CASSRSGGTNEKLFF.

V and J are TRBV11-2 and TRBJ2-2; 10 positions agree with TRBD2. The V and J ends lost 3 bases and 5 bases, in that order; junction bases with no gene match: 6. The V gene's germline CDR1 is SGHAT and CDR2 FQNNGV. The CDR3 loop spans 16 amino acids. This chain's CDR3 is CASSFGLAEETGELFF. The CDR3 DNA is TGTGCCAGCAGCTTTGGACTAGCGGAGGAAACCGGGGAGCTGTTTTTT.

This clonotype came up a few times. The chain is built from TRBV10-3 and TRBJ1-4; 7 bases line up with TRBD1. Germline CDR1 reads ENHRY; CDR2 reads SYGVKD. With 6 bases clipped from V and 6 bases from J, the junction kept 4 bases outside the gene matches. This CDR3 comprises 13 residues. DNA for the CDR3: TGTGCCATCAGAACAGGGGAGGATGAAAAACTGTTTTTT. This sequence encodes CAIRTGEDEKLFF.

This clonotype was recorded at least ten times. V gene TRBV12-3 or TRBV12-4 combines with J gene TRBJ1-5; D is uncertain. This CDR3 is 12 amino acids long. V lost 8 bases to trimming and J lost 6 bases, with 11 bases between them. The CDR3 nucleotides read TGTGCCAGCCAGTGGACGGGTCAGCCCCAGCATTTT. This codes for CASQWTGQPQHF.

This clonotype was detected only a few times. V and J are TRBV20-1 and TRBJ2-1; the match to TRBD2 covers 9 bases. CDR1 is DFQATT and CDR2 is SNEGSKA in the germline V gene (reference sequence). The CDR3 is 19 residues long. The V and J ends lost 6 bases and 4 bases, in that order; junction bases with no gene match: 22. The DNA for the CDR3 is TGCAGTGCGAGCGACCCCATGGGTAGCGGGAGACCTCTATACAATGAGCAGTTCTTC. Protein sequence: CSASDPMGSGRPLYNEQFF.

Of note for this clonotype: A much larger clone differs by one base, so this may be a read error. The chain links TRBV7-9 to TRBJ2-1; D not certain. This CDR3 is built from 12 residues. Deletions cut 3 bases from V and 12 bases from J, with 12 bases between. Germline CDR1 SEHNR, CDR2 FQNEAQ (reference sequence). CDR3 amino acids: CASSFNLIGQFF. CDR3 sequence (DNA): TGTGCCAGCAGCTTTAATTTAATTGGGCAGTTCTTC.

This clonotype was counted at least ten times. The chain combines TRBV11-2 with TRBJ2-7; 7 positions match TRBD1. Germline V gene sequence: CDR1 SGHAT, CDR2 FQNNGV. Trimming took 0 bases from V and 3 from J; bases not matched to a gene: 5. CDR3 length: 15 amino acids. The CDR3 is CASSLDLQGLYEQYF. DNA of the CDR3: TGTGCCAGCAGCTTAGACCTACAGGGGCTCTACGAGCAGTACTTC. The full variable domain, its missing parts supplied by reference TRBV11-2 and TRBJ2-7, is EAGVAQSPRYKIIEKRQSVAFWCNPISGHATLYWYQQILGQGPKLLIQFQNNGVVDDSQLPKDRFSAERLKGVDSTLKIQPAKLEDSAVYLCASSLDLQGLYEQYFGPGTRLTVT.

This CDR3 is CSTSQTANYGYTF. DNA of the CDR3: TGCAGTACCTCACAGACAGCGAACTATGGCTACACCTTC. The V call is TRBV20-1, the J call TRBJ1-2, with TRBD1 as a possible D gene (5 bases). The CDR3 extends over 13 amino acids. CDR1 is DFQATT and CDR2 is SNEGSKA in the germline V gene (reference sequence). The ends were cut back, 8 bases at V and 2 bases at J, with 15 bases in the middle.

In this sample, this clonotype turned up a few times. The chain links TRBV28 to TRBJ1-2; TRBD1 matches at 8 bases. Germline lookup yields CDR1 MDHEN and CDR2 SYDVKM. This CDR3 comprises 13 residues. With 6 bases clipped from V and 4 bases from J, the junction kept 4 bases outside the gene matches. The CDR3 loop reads CASRTGGRYGYTF. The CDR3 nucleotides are TGTGCCAGCAGAACAGGGGGACGCTATGGCTACACCTTC.

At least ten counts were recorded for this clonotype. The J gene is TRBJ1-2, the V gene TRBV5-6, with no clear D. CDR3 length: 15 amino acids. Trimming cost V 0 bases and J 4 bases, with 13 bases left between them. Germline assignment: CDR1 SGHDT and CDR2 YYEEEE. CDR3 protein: CASSLEPSSSYGYTF. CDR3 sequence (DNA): TGTGCCAGCAGCTTGGAGCCCAGCTCGTCCTATGGCTACACCTTC.

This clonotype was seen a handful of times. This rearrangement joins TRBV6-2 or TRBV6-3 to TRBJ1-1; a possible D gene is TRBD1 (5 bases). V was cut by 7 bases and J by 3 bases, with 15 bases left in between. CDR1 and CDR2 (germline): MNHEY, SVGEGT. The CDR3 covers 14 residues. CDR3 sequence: CASIRDGGYTEAFF. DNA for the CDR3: TGTGCCAGCATCAGGGACGGGGGGTACACTGAAGCTTTCTTT.

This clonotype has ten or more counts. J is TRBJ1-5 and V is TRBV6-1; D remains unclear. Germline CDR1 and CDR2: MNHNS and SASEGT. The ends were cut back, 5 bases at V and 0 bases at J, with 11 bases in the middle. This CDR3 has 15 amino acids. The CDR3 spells CASSRHNGSNQPQHF. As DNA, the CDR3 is TGTGCCAGCAGTCGACATAATGGTAGCAATCAGCCCCAGCATTTT.

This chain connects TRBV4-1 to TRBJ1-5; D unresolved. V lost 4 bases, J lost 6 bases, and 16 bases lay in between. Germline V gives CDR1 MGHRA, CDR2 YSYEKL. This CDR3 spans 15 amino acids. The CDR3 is CASSPTEGLAQPQHF. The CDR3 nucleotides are TGCGCCAGCAGCCCAACGGAGGGTTTGGCTCAGCCCCAGCATTTT.